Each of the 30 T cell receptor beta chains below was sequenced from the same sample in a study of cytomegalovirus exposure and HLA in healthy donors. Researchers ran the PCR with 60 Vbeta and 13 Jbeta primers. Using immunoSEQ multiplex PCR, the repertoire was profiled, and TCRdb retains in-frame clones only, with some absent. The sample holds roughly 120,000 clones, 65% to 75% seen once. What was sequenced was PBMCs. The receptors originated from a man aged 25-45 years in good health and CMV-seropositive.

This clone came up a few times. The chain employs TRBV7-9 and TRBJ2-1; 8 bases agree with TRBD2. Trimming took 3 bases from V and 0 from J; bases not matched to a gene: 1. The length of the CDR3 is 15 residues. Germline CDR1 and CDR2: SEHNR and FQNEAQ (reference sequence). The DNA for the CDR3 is TGTGCCAGCAGCTTCAGCGGGGGCTCCTACAATGAGCAGTTCTTC. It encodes CASSFSGGSYNEQFF.

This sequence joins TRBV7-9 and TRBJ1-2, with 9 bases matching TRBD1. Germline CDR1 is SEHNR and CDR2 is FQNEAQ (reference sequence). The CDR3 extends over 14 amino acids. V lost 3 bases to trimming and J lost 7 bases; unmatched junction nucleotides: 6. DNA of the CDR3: TGTGCCAGCAGCTTTACGGGACAGGGAAGTGGCTACACCTTC. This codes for CASSFTGQGSGYTF.

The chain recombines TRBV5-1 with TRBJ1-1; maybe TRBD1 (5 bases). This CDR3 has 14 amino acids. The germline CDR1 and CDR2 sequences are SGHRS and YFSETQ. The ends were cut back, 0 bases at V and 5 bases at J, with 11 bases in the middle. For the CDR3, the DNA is TGCGCCAGCAGCTTGGCCCGGGGGGAGACTGAAGCTTTCTTT. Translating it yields CASSLARGETEAFF. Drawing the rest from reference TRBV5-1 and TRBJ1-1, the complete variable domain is KAGVTQTPRYLIKTRGQQVTLSCSPISGHRSVSWYQQTPGQGLQFLFEYFSETQRNKGNFPGRFSGRQFSNSRSEMNVSTLELGDSALYLCASSLARGETEAFFGQGTRLTVV.

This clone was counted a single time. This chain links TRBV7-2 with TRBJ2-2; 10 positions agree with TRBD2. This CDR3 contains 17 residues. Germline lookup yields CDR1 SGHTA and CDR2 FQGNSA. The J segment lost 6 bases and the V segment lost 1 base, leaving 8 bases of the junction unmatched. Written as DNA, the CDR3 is TGTGCCAGCAGCTTAGGATTACTAGCGGGGTGGTCCGGGGAGCTGTTTTTT. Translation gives CASSLGLLAGWSGELFF. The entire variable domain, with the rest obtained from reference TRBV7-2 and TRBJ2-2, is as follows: GAGVSQSPSNKVTEKGKDVELRCDPISGHTALYWYRQSLGQGLEFLIYFQGNSAPDKSGLPSDRFSAERTGGSVSTLTIQRTQQEDSAVYLCASSLGLLAGWSGELFFGEGSRLTVL.

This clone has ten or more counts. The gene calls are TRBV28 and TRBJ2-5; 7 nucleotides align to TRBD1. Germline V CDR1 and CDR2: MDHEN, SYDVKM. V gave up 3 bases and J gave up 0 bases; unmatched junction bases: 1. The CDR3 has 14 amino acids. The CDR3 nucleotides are TGTGCCAGCAGTTTGGGACAGAACCAAGAGACCCAGTACTTC. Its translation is CASSLGQNQETQYF.

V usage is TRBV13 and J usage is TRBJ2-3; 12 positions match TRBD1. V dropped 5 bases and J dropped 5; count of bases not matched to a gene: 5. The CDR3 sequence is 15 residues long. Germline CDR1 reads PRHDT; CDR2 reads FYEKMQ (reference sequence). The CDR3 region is CASSPRDRGRDTQYF. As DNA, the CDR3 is TGTGCCAGCAGCCCGCGGGACAGGGGGCGAGATACGCAGTATTTT.

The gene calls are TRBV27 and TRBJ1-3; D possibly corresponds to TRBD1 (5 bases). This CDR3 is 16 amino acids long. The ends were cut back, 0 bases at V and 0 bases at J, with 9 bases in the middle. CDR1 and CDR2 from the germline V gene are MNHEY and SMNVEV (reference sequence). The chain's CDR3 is CASSLSGEGSGNTIYF. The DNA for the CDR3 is TGTGCCAGCAGTTTATCAGGGGAAGGCTCTGGAAACACCATATATTTT.

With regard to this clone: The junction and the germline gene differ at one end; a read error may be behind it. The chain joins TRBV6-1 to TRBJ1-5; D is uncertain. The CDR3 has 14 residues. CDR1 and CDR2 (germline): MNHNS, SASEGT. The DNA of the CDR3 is TGTGCCAGCTGTGAGGCCGGGTACAATCAGCCCCAGCATTTT. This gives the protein CASCEAGYNQPQHF.

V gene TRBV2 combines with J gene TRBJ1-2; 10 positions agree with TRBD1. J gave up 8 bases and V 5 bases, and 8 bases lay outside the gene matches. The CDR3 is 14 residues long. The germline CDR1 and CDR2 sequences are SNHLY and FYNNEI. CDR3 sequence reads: CASSRDRGGSGYTF. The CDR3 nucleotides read TGTGCCAGCAGTCGGGACAGGGGAGGAAGCGGCTACACCTTC.

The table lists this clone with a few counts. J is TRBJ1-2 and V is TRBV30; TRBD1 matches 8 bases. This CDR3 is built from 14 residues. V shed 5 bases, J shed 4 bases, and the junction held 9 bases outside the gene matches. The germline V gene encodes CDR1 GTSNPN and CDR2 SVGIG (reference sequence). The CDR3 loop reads CAWATGGWSYGYTF. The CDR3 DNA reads TGTGCCTGGGCCACAGGGGGATGGAGCTATGGCTACACCTTC.

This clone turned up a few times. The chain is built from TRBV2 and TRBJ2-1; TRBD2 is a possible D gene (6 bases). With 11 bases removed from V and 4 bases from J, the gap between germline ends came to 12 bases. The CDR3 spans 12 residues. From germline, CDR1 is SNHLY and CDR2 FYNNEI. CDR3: CAAGDSYNEQFF. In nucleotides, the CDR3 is TGTGCCGCCGGGGACTCTTACAATGAGCAGTTCTTC.

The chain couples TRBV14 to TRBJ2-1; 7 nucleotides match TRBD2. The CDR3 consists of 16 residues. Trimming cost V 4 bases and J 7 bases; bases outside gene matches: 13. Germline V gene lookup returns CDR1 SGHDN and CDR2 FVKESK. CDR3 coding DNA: TGTGCCAGCAGCCTCGAAATCGGGACTATCTATAATGAGCAGTTCTTC. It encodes CASSLEIGTIYNEQFF.

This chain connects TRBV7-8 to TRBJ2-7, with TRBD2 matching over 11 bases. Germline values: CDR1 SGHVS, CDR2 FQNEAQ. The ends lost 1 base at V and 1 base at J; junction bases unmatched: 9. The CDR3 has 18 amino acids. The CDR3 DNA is TGTGCCAGCAGCTTAGGGCTAGCGGGGGGCCCATTATCCTACGAGCAGTACTTC. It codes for CASSLGLAGGPLSYEQYF.

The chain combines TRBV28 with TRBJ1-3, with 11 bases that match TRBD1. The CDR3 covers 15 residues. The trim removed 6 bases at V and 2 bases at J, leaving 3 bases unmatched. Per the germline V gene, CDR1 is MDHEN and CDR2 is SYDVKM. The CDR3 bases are TGTGCCAGCAGAGGGACAGGGGGTACTGGAAACACCATATATTTT. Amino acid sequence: CASRGTGGTGNTIYF.

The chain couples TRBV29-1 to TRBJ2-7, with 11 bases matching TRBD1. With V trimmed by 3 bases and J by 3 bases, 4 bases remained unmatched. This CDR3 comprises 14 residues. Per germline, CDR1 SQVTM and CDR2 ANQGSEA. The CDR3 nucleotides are TGCAGCGTTGACACCGGGACAGGGGGCTACGAGCAGTACTTC. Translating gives CSVDTGTGGYEQYF.

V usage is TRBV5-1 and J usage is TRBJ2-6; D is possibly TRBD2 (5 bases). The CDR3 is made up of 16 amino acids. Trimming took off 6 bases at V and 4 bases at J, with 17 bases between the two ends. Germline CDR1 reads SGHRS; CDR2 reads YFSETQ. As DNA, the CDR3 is TGCGCCAGCACAATAGCGTACCGCAGAGGGGCCAACGTCCTGACTTTC. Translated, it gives CASTIAYRRGANVLTF.

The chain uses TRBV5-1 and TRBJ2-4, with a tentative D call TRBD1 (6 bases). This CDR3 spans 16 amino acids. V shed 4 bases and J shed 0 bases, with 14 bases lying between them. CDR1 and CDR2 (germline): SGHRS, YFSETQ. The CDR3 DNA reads TGCGCCAGCAGCCCGACGACAGGAGTAGCCAAAAACATTCAGTACTTC. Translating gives CASSPTTGVAKNIQYF. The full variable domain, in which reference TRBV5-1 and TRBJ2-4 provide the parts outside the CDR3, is KAGVTQTPRYLIKTRGQQVTLSCSPISGHRSVSWYQQTPGQGLQFLFEYFSETQRNKGNFPGRFSGRQFSNSRSEMNVSTLELGDSALYLCASSPTTGVAKNIQYFGAGTRLSVL.

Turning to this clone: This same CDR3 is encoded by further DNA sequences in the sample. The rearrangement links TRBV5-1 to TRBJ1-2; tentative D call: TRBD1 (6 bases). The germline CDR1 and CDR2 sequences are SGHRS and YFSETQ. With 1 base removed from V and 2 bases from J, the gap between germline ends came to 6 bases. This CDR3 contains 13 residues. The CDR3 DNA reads TGCGCCAGCAGCTTGCAGGGGAACTATGGCTACACCTTC. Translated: CASSLQGNYGYTF.

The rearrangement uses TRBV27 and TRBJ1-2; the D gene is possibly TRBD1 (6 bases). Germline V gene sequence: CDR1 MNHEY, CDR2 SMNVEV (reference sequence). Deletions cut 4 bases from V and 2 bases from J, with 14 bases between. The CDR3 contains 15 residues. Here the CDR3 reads CASSSAQGLNYGYTF. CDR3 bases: TGTGCCAGCAGTTCCGCACAGGGACTAAACTATGGCTACACCTTC.

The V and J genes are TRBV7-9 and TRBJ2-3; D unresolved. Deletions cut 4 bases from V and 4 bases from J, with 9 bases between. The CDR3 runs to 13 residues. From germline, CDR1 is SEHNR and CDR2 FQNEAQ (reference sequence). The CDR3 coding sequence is TGTGCCAGCAGCTGGGCTGGCCCAGATACGCAGTATTTT. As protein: CASSWAGPDTQYF. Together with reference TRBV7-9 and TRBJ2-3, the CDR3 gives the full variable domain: DTGVSQNPRHKITKRGQNVTFRCDPISEHNRLYWYRQTLGQGPEFLTYFQNEAQLEKSRLLSDRFSAERPKGSFSTLEIQRTEQGDSAMYLCASSWAGPDTQYFGPGTRLTVL.

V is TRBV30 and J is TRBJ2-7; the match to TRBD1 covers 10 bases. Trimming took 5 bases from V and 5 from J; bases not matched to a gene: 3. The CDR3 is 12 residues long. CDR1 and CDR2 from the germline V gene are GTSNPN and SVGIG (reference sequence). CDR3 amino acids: CAWRQGANEQYF. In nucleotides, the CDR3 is TGTGCCTGGCGACAGGGGGCGAACGAGCAGTACTTC.

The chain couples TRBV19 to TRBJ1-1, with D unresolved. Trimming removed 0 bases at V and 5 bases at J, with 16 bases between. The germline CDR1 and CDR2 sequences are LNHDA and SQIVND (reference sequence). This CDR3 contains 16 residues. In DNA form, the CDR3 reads TGTGCCAGTAGTATAGAGGGAGGCAGCCGAGATACTGAAGCTTTCTTT. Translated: CASSIEGGSRDTEAFF.

The CDR3 bases are TGTGCCAGCAGACGGGACAGGGGCCTCAATGAGCAGTTCTTC. Its protein is CASRRDRGLNEQFF. The rearrangement uses TRBV6-5 and TRBJ2-1; 10 bases fit TRBD1. CDR3 size: 14 residues. CDR1 is MNHEY and CDR2 is SVGAGI in the germline V gene. Unmatched junction bases numbered 5, after V lost 6 bases and J lost 6 bases.

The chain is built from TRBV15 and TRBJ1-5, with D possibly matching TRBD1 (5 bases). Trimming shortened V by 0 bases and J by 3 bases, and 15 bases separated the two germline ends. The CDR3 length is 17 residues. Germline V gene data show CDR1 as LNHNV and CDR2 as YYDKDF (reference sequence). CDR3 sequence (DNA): TGTGCCACCAGCAGAGATCTTTTCGCCAGGGACAATCAGCCCCAGCATTTT. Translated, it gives CATSRDLFARDNQPQHF.

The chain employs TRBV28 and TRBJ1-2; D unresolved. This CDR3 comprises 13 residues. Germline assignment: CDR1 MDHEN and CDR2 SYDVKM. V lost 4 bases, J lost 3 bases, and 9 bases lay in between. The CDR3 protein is CASSYAEYYGYTF. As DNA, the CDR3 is TGTGCCAGCAGTTACGCAGAATACTATGGCTACACCTTC.

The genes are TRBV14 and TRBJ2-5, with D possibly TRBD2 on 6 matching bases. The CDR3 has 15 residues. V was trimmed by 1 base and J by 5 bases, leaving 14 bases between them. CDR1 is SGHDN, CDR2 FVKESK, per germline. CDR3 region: CASSQVGGEPETQYF. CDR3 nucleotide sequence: TGTGCCAGCAGCCAAGTCGGCGGGGAACCGGAGACCCAGTACTTC.

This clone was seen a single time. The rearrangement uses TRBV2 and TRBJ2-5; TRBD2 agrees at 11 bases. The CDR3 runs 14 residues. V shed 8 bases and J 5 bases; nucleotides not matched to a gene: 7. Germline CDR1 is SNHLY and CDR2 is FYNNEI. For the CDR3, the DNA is TGTGCCAGCGTTCTAGCGGGGGGCGCGGAGACCCAGTACTTC. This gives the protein CASVLAGGAETQYF.

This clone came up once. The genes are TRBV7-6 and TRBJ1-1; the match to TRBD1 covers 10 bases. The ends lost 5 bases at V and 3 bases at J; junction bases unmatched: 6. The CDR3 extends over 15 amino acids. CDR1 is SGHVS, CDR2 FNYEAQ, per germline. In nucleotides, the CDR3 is TGTGCCAGCAGCGAACGACAGGGGGCGTACACTGAAGCTTTCTTT. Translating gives CASSERQGAYTEAFF.

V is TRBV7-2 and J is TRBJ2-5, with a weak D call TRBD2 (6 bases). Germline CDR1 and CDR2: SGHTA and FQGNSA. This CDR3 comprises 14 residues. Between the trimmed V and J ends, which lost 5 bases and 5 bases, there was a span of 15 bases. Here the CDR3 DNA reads TGTGCCAGCAGCCGCCCCGGGGGACCTGAGACCCAGTACTTC. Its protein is CASSRPGGPETQYF.

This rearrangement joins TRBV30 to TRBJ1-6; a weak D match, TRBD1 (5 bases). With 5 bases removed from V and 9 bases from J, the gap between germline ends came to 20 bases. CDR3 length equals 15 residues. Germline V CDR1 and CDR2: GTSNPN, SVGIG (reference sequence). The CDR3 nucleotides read TGTGCCTGGTCACCACCCGGGACCGGGAGTTCACCCCTCCACTTT. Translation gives CAWSPPGTGSSPLHF.